The 22 T cell receptor beta chains below all came from one sample that was sequenced in a study of blood T cell repertoires in COVID-19. The table came from immunoSEQ multiplex PCR; TCRdb's copy has only in-frame clones and leaves some out. The sample lists about 220,000 clones, roughly nine tenths occurring once. The sample consisted of PBMCs or T cells enriched from blood (not recorded which). These receptors all stem from a woman aged 25-40 years who had recovered from COVID-19.

This chain connects TRBV5-1 to TRBJ2-7; D is possibly TRBD2 (5 bases). The germline V gene encodes CDR1 SGHRS and CDR2 YFSETQ. The CDR3 runs 13 residues. V lost 4 bases and J lost 6, with 14 bases in between. In DNA, the CDR3 is TGCGCCAGCAGCCCGGACTCCATGGGCGAGCAGTACTTC. As protein: CASSPDSMGEQYF.

The CDR3, as DNA: TGTGCCAGCAGCTTACCGGCGGAGGGTCCTACCTACGAGCAGTACTTC. This gives the protein CASSLPAEGPTYEQYF. The genes are TRBV7-2 and TRBJ2-7, with a weak D call TRBD2 (6 bases). There are 16 residues in the CDR3. Germline lookup yields CDR1 SGHTA and CDR2 FQGNSA. Trimming removed 2 bases at V and 2 bases at J, with 16 bases between. Drawing the rest from reference TRBV7-2 and TRBJ2-7, the complete variable domain is GAGVSQSPSNKVTEKGKDVELRCDPISGHTALYWYRQSLGQGLEFLIYFQGNSAPDKSGLPSDRFSAERTGGSVSTLTIQRTQQEDSAVYLCASSLPAEGPTYEQYFGPGTRLTVT.

This CDR3 reads CASRNRQGPSTDTQYF. The DNA for the CDR3 is TGTGCCAGCAGAAACAGACAGGGGCCTAGCACAGATACGCAGTATTTT. The chain uses TRBV27 and TRBJ2-3, with 8 bases lining up with TRBD1. This CDR3 is 16 amino acids long. Looked up from germline, CDR1 is MNHEY and CDR2 is SMNVEV (reference sequence). J was trimmed by 0 bases and V by 6 bases; bases with no gene match: 8.

Only a few counts were recorded for this clone. An end of the junction does not agree with germline; a read error may underlie this. The genes are TRBV11-2 and TRBJ2-5; 7 positions match TRBD1. Germline-derived CDR1 and CDR2 are SGHAT and FQNNGV. CDR3 length: 15 amino acids. For the CDR3, the DNA is TGTGCCAGCAGCTTAGAGTACAGGGGCCAAGATACCCAGTACTTC. Translation: CASSLEYRGQDTQYF.

The chain carries TRBV4-1 and TRBJ1-4; D is uncertain. CDR3 length: 14 residues. Germline V lookup: CDR1 MGHRA, CDR2 YSYEKL. Deletions cut 5 bases from V and 4 bases from J, with 11 bases between. In DNA form, the CDR3 reads TGCGCCAGCAGCTATGGGCAGCTTAATGAAAAACTGTTTTTT. Translating gives CASSYGQLNEKLFF.

This sequence joins TRBV11-2 and TRBJ1-5; D gene unclear. The CDR3 has 13 amino acids. Germline V gene lookup returns CDR1 SGHAT and CDR2 FQNNGV. V lost 6 bases and J 5 bases, leaving 11 bases between the germline ends. Here the CDR3 reads CASSSALHQPQHF. The CDR3 nucleotides are TGTGCCAGCAGTTCAGCGTTACATCAGCCCCAGCATTTT.

J is TRBJ1-1 and V is TRBV2; D ambiguous. The germline CDR1 and CDR2 sequences are SNHLY and FYNNEI. The CDR3 runs to 14 residues. V shed 7 bases and J shed 5 bases, with 17 bases lying between them. CDR3 loop: CASTPGVHRTEAFF. DNA for the CDR3: TGTGCCAGCACCCCAGGCGTACATAGGACTGAAGCTTTCTTT.

This clone has more than one count but fewer than ten. The DNA of the CDR3 is TGTGCCAGCAGCTTAGAGGGGACACCAGAATTCAACTATGGCTACACCTTC. It yields the protein CASSLEGTPEFNYGYTF. The chain links TRBV7-9 to TRBJ1-2; D is possibly TRBD1 (6 bases). The CDR3 loop spans 17 amino acids. Looked up from germline, CDR1 is SEHNR and CDR2 is FQNEAQ (reference sequence). V shed 1 base and J shed 2 bases, with 17 bases lying between them.

This clone was counted once. J is TRBJ2-3 and V is TRBV19; no definite D call. Germline V lookup: CDR1 LNHDA, CDR2 SQIVND (reference sequence). This CDR3 comprises 11 residues. The V and J ends lost 5 bases and 3 bases respectively, with 3 bases between them. The chain's CDR3 is CASSHTDTQYF. CDR3 nucleotides: TGTGCCAGTAGTCATACAGATACGCAGTATTTT.

The CDR3 sequence is CASSMTGIASYEQYF. CDR3 sequence (DNA): TGTGCCAGCAGTATGACAGGGATTGCCTCCTACGAGCAGTACTTC. The gene calls are TRBV7-9 and TRBJ2-7, with 7 bases lining up with TRBD1. Germline lookup yields CDR1 SEHNR and CDR2 FQNEAQ (reference sequence). The V and J ends lost 6 bases and 0 bases, in that order; junction bases with no gene match: 8. This CDR3 spans 15 amino acids. The full variable domain, rest sourced from reference TRBV7-9 and TRBJ2-7, is DTGVSQNPRHKITKRGQNVTFRCDPISEHNRLYWYRQTLGQGPEFLTYFQNEAQLEKSRLLSDRFSAERPKGSFSTLEIQRTEQGDSAMYLCASSMTGIASYEQYFGPGTRLTVT.

The gene calls are TRBV6-2 or TRBV6-3 and TRBJ2-3; maybe TRBD1 (5 bases). Germline V CDR1 and CDR2: MNHEY, SVGEGT. The CDR3 is 16 amino acids. The ends were cut back, 0 bases at V and 3 bases at J, with 13 bases in the middle. This CDR3 is CASSYSKIKGTDTQYF. For the CDR3, the DNA is TGTGCCAGCAGTTACTCGAAAATTAAGGGGACAGATACGCAGTATTTT.

The V gene is TRBV7-9, the J gene TRBJ1-4, with D tentatively TRBD1 (5 bases). The CDR3 sequence is 14 residues long. CDR1 SEHNR and CDR2 FQNEAQ come from the germline V gene (reference sequence). Trimming left V 2 bases short and J 8 bases short, with 12 bases between. DNA of the CDR3: TGTGCCAGCAGCTTATGGGGCGGAGACGAAAAACTGTTTTTT. As protein: CASSLWGGDEKLFF.

V gene TRBV7-9 combines with J gene TRBJ1-1; D possibly corresponds to TRBD1 (5 bases). CDR1 and CDR2 (germline): SEHNR, FQNEAQ (reference sequence). V lost 4 bases to trimming and J lost 7 bases, with 10 bases between them. The CDR3 contains 12 residues. CDR3 amino acids: CASSSRGGEAFF. The CDR3, as DNA: TGTGCCAGCAGCTCCCGGGGGGGTGAAGCTTTCTTT.

V usage is TRBV5-1 and J usage is TRBJ1-3; D unclear. Trimming removed 0 bases at V and 2 bases at J, with 18 bases between. The CDR3 runs to 18 residues. Germline V gives CDR1 SGHRS, CDR2 YFSETQ. As DNA, the CDR3 is TGCGCCAGCAGCTTGGCTGGTTTTTCTGAGGGCACTGGAAACACCATATATTTT. Protein sequence: CASSLAGFSEGTGNTIYF.

The gene calls are TRBV12-3 or TRBV12-4 and TRBJ2-1; 9 nucleotides align to TRBD2. Trimming took 2 bases from V and 9 from J; bases not matched to a gene: 2. The CDR3 covers 13 residues. DNA of the CDR3: TGTGCCAGCAGTTTAAGCGGGGGGAGTGAGCAGTTCTTC. It specifies CASSLSGGSEQFF.

The chain employs TRBV19 and TRBJ1-2, with 7 bases aligning to TRBD1. After removal of 9 bases from V and 8 bases from J, the junction contained 9 bases not matched to a gene. The germline V gene has CDR1 LNHDA and CDR2 SQIVND (reference sequence). CDR3 length: 12 amino acids. CDR3 residues: CASRTGAGGYTF. CDR3 sequence (DNA): TGTGCCAGCCGAACAGGGGCAGGGGGCTACACCTTC.

This clone was observed once. This chain links TRBV5-1 with TRBJ2-1, with 16 bases fitting TRBD2. The CDR3 is 15 residues long. Trimming cost V 4 bases and J 8 bases; bases outside gene matches: 3. Germline V gives CDR1 SGHRS, CDR2 YFSETQ. The CDR3 DNA reads as TGCGCCAGCAGCGGGACTAGCGGGGGGGCCGATGAGCAGTTCTTC. It specifies CASSGTSGGADEQFF.

The chain employs TRBV5-1 and TRBJ2-5; D perhaps matches TRBD1 (5 bases). The germline V gene has CDR1 SGHRS and CDR2 YFSETQ. The CDR3 runs to 16 residues. V lost 1 base and J 4 bases, leaving 17 bases between the germline ends. Written as DNA, the CDR3 is TGCGCCAGCAGCTTGAGGGGATCCAAAGGGCCAGAGACCCAGTACTTC. It specifies CASSLRGSKGPETQYF.

This clone was seen a single time. The chain is built from TRBV5-6 and TRBJ2-3; the match to TRBD1 covers 7 bases. CDR1 is SGHDT, CDR2 YYEEEE, per germline. The J segment lost 4 bases and the V segment lost 1 base, leaving 6 bases of the junction unmatched. This CDR3 is built from 15 residues. CDR3 in amino acids: CASSLPRGKSDTQYF. The CDR3 region has the DNA TGTGCCAGCAGCTTGCCCAGGGGGAAATCAGATACGCAGTATTTT.

This clone has only one observation. This chain joins TRBV21-1 and TRBJ2-5; the tabulated D call, TRBD1, remains unverified against the DNA. TRBV21-1 is given as a pseudogene. The CDR3 sequence is 14 residues long. The CDR3 DNA reads as TGTGCCAGCAGCAAATTACCTGATCAGGAGACCCAGTACTTC. This sequence encodes CASSKLPDQETQYF.

V gene TRBV10-3 combines with J gene TRBJ1-5, with 8 bases aligning to TRBD1. J gave up 2 bases and V 0 bases, and 3 bases lay outside the gene matches. The CDR3 consists of 16 residues. Germline values: CDR1 ENHRY, CDR2 SYGVKD. The CDR3 reads CAISESLTGGNQPQHF. CDR3 DNA: TGTGCCATCAGTGAGTCTTTGACAGGGGGCAATCAGCCCCAGCATTTT.

The count of this clone is one. J is TRBJ2-7 and V is TRBV3-1 (or the pseudogene TRBV3-2); possible D gene TRBD1, 5 bases. The CDR3 totals 14 residues. The germline CDR1 and CDR2 sequences are LGHDT and YNNKEL (reference sequence). V gave up 7 bases and J gave up 7 bases, with 20 bases separating them. CDR3 amino acids: CASTPSIGAREQYF. DNA for the CDR3: TGTGCCAGCACCCCGAGTATAGGGGCTCGGGAGCAGTACTTC.